This TCR beta chain appears in the sequencing data of a study of T cell responses to AZD1222 COVID-19 vaccine. A remark on this clone: The antigen remains undetermined.

The germline CDR1 and CDR2 sequences are KGHSH and LQKENI. There are 15 residues in the CDR3. After removal of 2 bases from V and 9 bases from J, the junction contained 5 bases not matched to a gene. Data came from immunoSEQ multiplex PCR; TCRdb stores just in-frame clones and leaves some out. The table has more than 150,000 clones, roughly 92% seen once. Study-level findings and limits: It was only after the peak T cell response that any repertoires were sampled. Spike-wide coverage was observed for vaccine-associated CD4 TCRs, with dominant responses at 160-218 and 743-854.

This TCR was sampled from an adult who received the AZD1222 COVID-19 vaccine. The chain uses TRBV18 and TRBJ2-1, with 12 bases fitting TRBD2. The sample was peripheral blood, taken 28 days after the second AZD1222 dose. The CDR3 here is CASSPVLAGGSEQFF. CDR3 DNA sequence: TGTGCCAGCTCACCAGTACTAGCGGGAGGTAGTGAGCAGTTCTTC.